These T cell receptor beta chains were read from a single sample in a study of PD-L1 blockade in urothelial cancer. Method: immunoSEQ multiplex PCR; TCRdb's copy keeps in-frame clones and lacks some. The table lists approximately 100,000 clones, 70% to 90% of them singletons. Specimen: PBMCs, collected around atezolizumab (anti-PD-L1) treatment. These receptors were collected from a man aged 50 to 60 with urothelial cancer. Both conserved end residues are trimmed from each CDR3.

v_call	j_call	cdr3_aa
TRBV7-9	TRBJ1-5	ASSLGTLGNQPQH
TRBV13	TRBJ1-1	ASSLAEEATEAF
TRBV19	TRBJ2-4	ASSPAQGRAKNIQY
TRBV19	TRBJ1-1	ASSMPTGQMNTEAF
TRBV5-1	TRBJ2-5	ASSYRDRDGDQY
TRBV18	TRBJ1-1	ASSPSNVAGAEAF
TRBV7-2	TRBJ1-1	ASKWGEGTEAF
TRBV6-4	TRBJ2-1	ASSDSPQVPSSYNEQF
TRBV2	TRBJ1-1	ASGTSVNTEAF
TRBV9	TRBJ2-5	ASSVNRGYAETQY
TRBV7-3	TRBJ1-5	ASSLTGGQPQH
TRBV19	TRBJ1-5	ASSIVTGVRNQPQH
TRBV5-1	TRBJ2-7	ASSVWTGPGEEQY
TRBV5-1	TRBJ2-7	ASSLSGTVQY
TRBV18	TRBJ2-6	ASSPSSGANVLT
TRBV6-6	TRBJ1-2	ASTDGGITGYGYT
TRBV5-6	TRBJ2-2	ASTDSTGELF
TRBV28	TRBJ1-6	ASSLLSSYNSPLH
TRBV5-6	TRBJ1-1	ATSLRVNTEAF
TRBV11-2	TRBJ2-4	ASSLAGGGNIQY
TRBV18	TRBJ2-7	ASSPTGMDYEQY
TRBV18	TRBJ2-7	ASSPSQIGAYEQY
TRBV27	TRBJ2-7	ASSKAGTGTYEQY
TRBV30	TRBJ2-2	AWSSGLAGGGAGELF
TRBV7-9	TRBJ2-4	ASSLVASYIAKNIQY
TRBV11-1	TRBJ2-2	ASSPVVSSGSFTGELF
TRBV18	TRBJ2-1	ASSLSSGVGEQF
TRBV5-1	TRBJ2-3	ASSSGGAENTDTQY
TRBV28	TRBJ2-6	ASSLRFYGVGQRGASGANVLT
TRBV5-1	TRBJ1-1	ASSLAESEAF
TRBV5-1	TRBJ2-7	ASSLGVRERNEQY
TRBV28	TRBJ1-1	ASRVQGAGTEAF
TRBV28	TRBJ1-5	ASSLWSGGANQPQH
TRBV28	TRBJ1-2	ASSSARGYT
TRBV28	TRBJ1-1	ASTTQARVITEAF
TRBV5-6	TRBJ2-2	ASSFGLAGSNTGELF
TRBV29-1	TRBJ2-3	SSKGGFTDTQY